This T cell receptor (beta chain) comes out of a study of type 1 regulatory T cells. As for the study in general: T-allo10 is an in vitro-generated, Tr1-enriched CD4 T cell product specific for alloantigen.

On this clonotype itself: Its target is not known.

Germline loops: CDR1 ENHRY, CDR2 SYGVKD. V was cut by 6 bases and J by 2 bases, with 4 bases left in between. The CDR3 has 12 amino acids. From the reads, TCRdb called clonotypes with MiXCR, one entry per CDR3 protein. The sample records over 14,000 distinct CDR3 sequences, roughly 15% being singletons. The source of this sequence is a human donor in good health. The material sequenced was cultured T cells, either the whole culture or a sorted T cell fraction (not recorded which). The chain couples TRBV10-3 to TRBJ2-2, with D uncertain. DNA for the CDR3: TGTGCCATCAGCCGTAACACCGGGGAGCTGTTTTTT. Encoded protein: CAISRNTGELFF.